These 10 T cell receptor beta chains came from one sample sequenced in a study of Ad26.COV2.S vaccination and SARS-CoV-2 variants. Measured with immunoSEQ multiplex PCR; TCRdb has only the in-frame clones, and not every one. The repertoire has roughly 320,000 clones, about 86% of them found once; the top ten carry approximately 1.9%. The sample's treatment: 15 to 20 received Ad26.COV2.S at low or high dose, single or two shots; about 5 received placebo; per-sample allocation not given. Sampling happened 63 days after the first vaccine or placebo injection. The sequences come from peripheral blood, collected in a trial of Ad26.COV2.S vaccine versus placebo. The source of these receptors is a person aged 18 to 65 who received the Ad26.COV2.S COVID-19 vaccine or a placebo.

This rearrangement joins TRBV9 to TRBJ2-1; TRBD2 agrees at 10 bases. The V gene end was trimmed by 3 bases and the J gene end by 4 bases; junction bases not matched to a gene: 7. Germline-derived CDR1 and CDR2 are SGDLS and YYNGEE. This CDR3 region has 16 residues. The CDR3 bases are TGTGCCAGCAGCGCCTCTAGCGGGGGTGATTACAATGAGCAGTTCTTC. Translating gives CASSASSGGDYNEQFF.

The rearrangement joins TRBV24-1 to TRBJ1-1; D remains unclear. CDR1 is KGHDR, CDR2 SFDVKD, per germline. The CDR3 is 11 amino acids. The CDR3: CVPYGNTEAFF. CDR3 in DNA: TGTGTCCCATACGGGAACACTGAAGCTTTCTTT.

The genes are TRBV6-5 and TRBJ1-2; D is unclear. Between the trimmed V and J ends, which lost 2 bases and 8 bases, there was a span of 12 bases. The CDR3 is 13 residues long. Germline assignment: CDR1 MNHEY and CDR2 SVGAGI. CDR3 amino acids: CASSYAGMWGYTF. CDR3 sequence (DNA): TGTGCCAGCAGTTACGCGGGGATGTGGGGCTACACCTTC.

The rearrangement uses TRBV5-1 and TRBJ1-2; no definite D call. Per the germline V gene, CDR1 is SGHRS and CDR2 is YFSETQ. The V gene lost 0 bases and the J gene lost 4 bases, with 7 bases spanning the gap. CDR3 length: 13 residues. This CDR3 is CASSLGDIYGYTF. The CDR3 region has the DNA TGCGCCAGCAGCTTGGGGGATATCTATGGCTACACCTTC.

The chain couples TRBV7-6 to TRBJ2-6; 9 bases line up with TRBD1. The CDR3 is 17 residues long. Germline CDR1 is SGHVS and CDR2 is FNYEAQ. With V trimmed by 3 bases and J by 0 bases, 3 bases remained unmatched. The CDR3 DNA sequence: TGTGCCAGCAGCTTGGGACAGGGCAACTCTGGGGCCAACGTCCTGACTTTC. Its protein is CASSLGQGNSGANVLTF.

V usage is TRBV7-9 and J usage is TRBJ1-2, with 7 positions matching TRBD1. V shed 3 bases, J shed 8 bases, and the junction held 6 bases outside the gene matches. The CDR3 extends over 13 amino acids. The germline CDR1 and CDR2 sequences are SEHNR and FQNEAQ (reference sequence). The CDR3, as DNA: TGTGCCAGCAGCTTGACAGGGTTTGACGGCTACACCTTC. Translating it yields CASSLTGFDGYTF.

The chain recombines TRBV28 with TRBJ1-1; D unresolved. Germline V lookup: CDR1 MDHEN, CDR2 SYDVKM. V was pared by 3 bases and J by 1 base, with 12 bases between. The CDR3 has 15 residues. As DNA, the CDR3 is TGTGCCAGCAGTTTTGGAGGACGGAAGAACACTGAAGCTTTCTTT. This codes for CASSFGGRKNTEAFF.

J is TRBJ1-2 and V is TRBV3-1 (or the pseudogene TRBV3-2); 8 bases fit TRBD1. This CDR3 contains 17 residues. Germline CDR1 is LGHDT and CDR2 is YNNKEL (reference sequence). The J segment lost 2 bases and the V segment lost 3 bases, leaving 11 bases of the junction unmatched. DNA for the CDR3: TGTGCCAGCAGCCATGAGACAGGGGCGAAATTCAACTATGGCTACACCTTC. Translating gives CASSHETGAKFNYGYTF.

The rearrangement uses TRBV7-9 and TRBJ1-3; D is undetermined. The CDR3 has 15 residues. V lost 5 bases and J lost 0, with 11 bases in between. The germline V gene has CDR1 SEHNR and CDR2 FQNEAQ (reference sequence). CDR3 coding DNA: TGTGCCAGCAGCCCGGCCGGGCGCTCTGGAAACACCATATATTTT. Translated, it gives CASSPAGRSGNTIYF.

The chain couples TRBV7-2 to TRBJ1-2, with TRBD1 matching 10 bases. Germline CDR1 is SGHTA and CDR2 is FQGNSA. CDR3 size: 14 residues. The trim removed 4 bases at V and 2 bases at J, leaving 1 base unmatched. The CDR3 DNA follows: TGTGCCAGCAGCTGGACAGGGGGGAACTATGGCTACACCTTC. As protein: CASSWTGGNYGYTF.